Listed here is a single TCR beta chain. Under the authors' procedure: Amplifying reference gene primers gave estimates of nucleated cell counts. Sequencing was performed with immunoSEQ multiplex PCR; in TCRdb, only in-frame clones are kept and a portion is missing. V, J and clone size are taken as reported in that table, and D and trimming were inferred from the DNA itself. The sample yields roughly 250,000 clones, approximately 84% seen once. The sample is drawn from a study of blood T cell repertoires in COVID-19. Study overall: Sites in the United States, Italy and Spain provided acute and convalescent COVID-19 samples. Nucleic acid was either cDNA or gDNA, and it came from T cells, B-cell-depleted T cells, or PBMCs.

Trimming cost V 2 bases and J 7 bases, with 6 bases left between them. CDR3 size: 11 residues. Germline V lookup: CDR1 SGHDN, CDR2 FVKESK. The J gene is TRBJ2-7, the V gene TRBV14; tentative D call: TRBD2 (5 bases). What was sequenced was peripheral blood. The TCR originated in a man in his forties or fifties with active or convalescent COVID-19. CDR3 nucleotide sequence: TGTGCCAGCAGCCAACGGGAAGAGCAGTACTTC. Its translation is CASSQREEQYF.